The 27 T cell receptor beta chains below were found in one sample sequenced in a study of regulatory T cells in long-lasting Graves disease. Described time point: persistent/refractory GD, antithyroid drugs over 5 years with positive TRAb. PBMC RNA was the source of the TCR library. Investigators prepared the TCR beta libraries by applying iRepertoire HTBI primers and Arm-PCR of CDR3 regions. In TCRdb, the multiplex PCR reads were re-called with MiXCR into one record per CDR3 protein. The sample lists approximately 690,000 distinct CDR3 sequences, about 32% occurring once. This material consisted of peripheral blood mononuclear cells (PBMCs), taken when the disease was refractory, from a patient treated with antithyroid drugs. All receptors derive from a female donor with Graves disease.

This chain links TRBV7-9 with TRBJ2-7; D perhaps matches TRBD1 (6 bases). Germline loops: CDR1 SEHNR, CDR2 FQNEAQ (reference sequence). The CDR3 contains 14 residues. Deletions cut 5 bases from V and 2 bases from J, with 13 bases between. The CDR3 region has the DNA TGTGCCAGCAGCCCCAGGACAGACGCCTACGAGCAGTACTTC. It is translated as CASSPRTDAYEQYF.

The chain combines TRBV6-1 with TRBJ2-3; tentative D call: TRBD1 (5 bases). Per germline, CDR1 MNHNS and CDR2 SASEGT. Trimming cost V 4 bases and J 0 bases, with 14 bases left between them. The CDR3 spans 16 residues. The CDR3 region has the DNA TGTGCCAGCAGTGGACAGCCAGGGCATAGCACAGATACGCAGTATTTT. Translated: CASSGQPGHSTDTQYF.

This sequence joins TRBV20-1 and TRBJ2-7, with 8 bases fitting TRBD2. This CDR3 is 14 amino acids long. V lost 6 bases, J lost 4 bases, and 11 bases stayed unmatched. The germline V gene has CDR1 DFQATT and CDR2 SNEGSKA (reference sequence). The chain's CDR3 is CSAPNREGQYEQYF. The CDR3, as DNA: TGCAGTGCGCCTAACCGGGAGGGCCAGTACGAGCAGTACTTC.

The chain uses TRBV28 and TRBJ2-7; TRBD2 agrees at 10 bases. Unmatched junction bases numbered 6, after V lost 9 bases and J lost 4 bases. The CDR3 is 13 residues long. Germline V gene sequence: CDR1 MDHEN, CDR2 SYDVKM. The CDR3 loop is CASLAGVGYEQYF. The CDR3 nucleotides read TGTGCCAGTCTAGCGGGAGTAGGGTACGAGCAGTACTTC.

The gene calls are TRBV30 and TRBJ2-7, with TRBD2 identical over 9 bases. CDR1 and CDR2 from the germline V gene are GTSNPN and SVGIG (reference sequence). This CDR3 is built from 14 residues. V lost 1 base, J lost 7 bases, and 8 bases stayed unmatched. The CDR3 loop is CAWSGTSVFEEQYF. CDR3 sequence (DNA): TGTGCCTGGAGTGGGACTAGCGTATTTGAAGAGCAGTACTTC.

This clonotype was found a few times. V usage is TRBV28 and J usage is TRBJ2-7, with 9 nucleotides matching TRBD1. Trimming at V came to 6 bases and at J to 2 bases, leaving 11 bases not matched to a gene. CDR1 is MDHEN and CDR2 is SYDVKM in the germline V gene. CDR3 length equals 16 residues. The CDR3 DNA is TGTGCCAGCAGCCTAAGAGGGACAGGGTGCGCCTACGAGCAGTACTTC. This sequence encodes CASSLRGTGCAYEQYF.

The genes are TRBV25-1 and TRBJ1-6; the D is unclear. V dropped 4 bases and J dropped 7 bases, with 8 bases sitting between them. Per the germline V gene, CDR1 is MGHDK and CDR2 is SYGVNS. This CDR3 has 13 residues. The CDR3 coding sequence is TGTGCCAGCAGTGGGGGTTTGAATTCACCCCTCCACTTT. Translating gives CASSGGLNSPLHF.

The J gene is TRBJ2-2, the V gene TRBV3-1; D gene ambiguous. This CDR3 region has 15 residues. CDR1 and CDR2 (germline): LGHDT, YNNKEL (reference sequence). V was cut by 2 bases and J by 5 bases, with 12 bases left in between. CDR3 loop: CASSQPPSATGELFF. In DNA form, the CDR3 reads TGTGCCAGCAGCCAACCCCCATCTGCGACCGGGGAGCTGTTTTTT.

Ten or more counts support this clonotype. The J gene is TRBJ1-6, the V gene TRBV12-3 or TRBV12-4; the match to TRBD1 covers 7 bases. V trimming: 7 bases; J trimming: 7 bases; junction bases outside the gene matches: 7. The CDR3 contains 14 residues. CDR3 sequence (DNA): TGTGCCAGCACCTCGGCAGGGGGAAATTCACCCCTCCACTTT. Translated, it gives CASTSAGGNSPLHF.

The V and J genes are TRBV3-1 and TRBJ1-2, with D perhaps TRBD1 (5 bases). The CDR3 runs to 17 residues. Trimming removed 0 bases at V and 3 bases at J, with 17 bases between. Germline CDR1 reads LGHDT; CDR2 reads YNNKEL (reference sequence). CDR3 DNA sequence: TGTGCCAGCAGCCAAGAGCCTTACAGGTACTGGGACTATGGCTACACCTTC. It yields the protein CASSQEPYRYWDYGYTF.

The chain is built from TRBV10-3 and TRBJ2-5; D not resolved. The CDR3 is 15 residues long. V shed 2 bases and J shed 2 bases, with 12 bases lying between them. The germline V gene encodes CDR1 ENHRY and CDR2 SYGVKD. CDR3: CAISEGSNRQETQYF. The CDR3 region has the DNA TGTGCCATCAGTGAGGGGTCTAACCGTCAAGAGACCCAGTACTTC.

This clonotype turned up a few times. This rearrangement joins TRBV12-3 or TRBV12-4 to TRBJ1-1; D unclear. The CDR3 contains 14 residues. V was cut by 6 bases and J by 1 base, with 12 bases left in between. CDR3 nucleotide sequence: TGTGCCAGCAGGGTTGGTCGGCAGAACACTGAAGCTTTCTTT. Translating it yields CASRVGRQNTEAFF.

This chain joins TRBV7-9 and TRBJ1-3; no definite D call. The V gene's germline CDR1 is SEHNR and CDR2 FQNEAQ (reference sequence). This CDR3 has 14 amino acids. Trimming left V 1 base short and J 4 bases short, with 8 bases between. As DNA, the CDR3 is TGTGCCAGCAGCTTAGAGTCAGCCGGAAACACCATATATTTT. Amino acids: CASSLESAGNTIYF.

CDR3 residues: CSVENRLRGRLHEQYF. Here the CDR3 DNA reads TGCAGCGTTGAGAATCGGCTTCGCGGGAGGTTACACGAGCAGTACTTC. The V gene is TRBV29-1, the J gene TRBJ2-7, with 8 bases aligning to TRBD2. This CDR3 spans 16 amino acids. Germline-derived CDR1 and CDR2 are SQVTM and ANQGSEA. Unmatched junction bases numbered 15, after V lost 3 bases and J lost 5 bases.

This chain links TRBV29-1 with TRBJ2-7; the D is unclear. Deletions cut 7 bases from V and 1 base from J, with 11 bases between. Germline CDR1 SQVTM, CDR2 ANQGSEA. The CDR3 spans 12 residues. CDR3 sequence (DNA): TGCAGCGCCAGAGAGAGGTCCTACGAGCAGTACTTC. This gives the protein CSARERSYEQYF.

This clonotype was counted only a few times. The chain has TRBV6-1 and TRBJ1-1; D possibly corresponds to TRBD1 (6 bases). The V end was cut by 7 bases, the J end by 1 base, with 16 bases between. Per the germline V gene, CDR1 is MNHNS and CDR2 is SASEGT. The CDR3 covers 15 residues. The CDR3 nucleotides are TGTGCCAGCAAAGAGGAGGGGGTTACGAACACTGAAGCTTTCTTT. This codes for CASKEEGVTNTEAFF.

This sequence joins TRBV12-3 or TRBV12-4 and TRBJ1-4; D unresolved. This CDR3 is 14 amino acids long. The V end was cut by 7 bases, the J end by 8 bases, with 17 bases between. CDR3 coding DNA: TGTGCCAGCACCTCGAGCGGCAGGCGGGAAAAACTGTTTTTT. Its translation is CASTSSGRREKLFF.

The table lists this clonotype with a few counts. For the CDR3, the DNA is TGCAGTGCTAGAGGAGCAGGCGGAAGCTATTACACCTTC. It translates to CSARGAGGSYYTF. This chain links TRBV20-1 with TRBJ1-2; D is uncertain. Between the trimmed V and J ends, which lost 1 base and 11 bases, there was a span of 17 bases. The CDR3 length is 13 residues. Germline CDR1 and CDR2: DFQATT and SNEGSKA (reference sequence).

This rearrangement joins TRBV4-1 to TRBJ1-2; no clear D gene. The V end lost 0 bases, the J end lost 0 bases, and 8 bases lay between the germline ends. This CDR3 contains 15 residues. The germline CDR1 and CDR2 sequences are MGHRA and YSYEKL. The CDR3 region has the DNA TGCGCCAGCAGCCAAGATGCGGAAGCTAACTATGGCTACACCTTC. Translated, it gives CASSQDAEANYGYTF.

The CDR3 loop reads CASGRGDISYGYTF. Written as DNA, the CDR3 is TGTGCCAGCGGGCGGGGGGATATAAGCTATGGCTACACCTTC. J is TRBJ1-2 and V is TRBV7-3, with D possibly matching TRBD1 (5 bases). Trimming left V 8 bases short and J 4 bases short, with 17 bases between. CDR3 length equals 14 residues. Germline CDR1 reads SGHTA; CDR2 reads FQGTGA.

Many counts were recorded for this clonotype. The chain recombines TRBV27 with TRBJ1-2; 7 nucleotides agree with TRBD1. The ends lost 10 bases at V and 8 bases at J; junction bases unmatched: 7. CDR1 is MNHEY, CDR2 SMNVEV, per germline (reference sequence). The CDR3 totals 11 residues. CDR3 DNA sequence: TGTGCCAAGGACAGGTTGGGGGGCTACACCTTC. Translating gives CAKDRLGGYTF.

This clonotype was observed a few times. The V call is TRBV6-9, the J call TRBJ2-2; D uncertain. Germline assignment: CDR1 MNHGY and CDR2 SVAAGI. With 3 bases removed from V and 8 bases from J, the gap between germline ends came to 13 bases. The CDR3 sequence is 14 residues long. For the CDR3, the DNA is TGTGCCAGCAGTTACGGAGACCTCACAGGGGAGCTGTTTTTT. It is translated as CASSYGDLTGELFF.

The CDR3: CASSQDREKIGTEAFF. The CDR3 bases are TGTGCCAGCAGCCAAGATCGAGAGAAGATAGGCACTGAAGCTTTCTTT. The chain links TRBV3-1 to TRBJ1-1; D call uncertain. V shed 0 bases and J shed 4 bases, with 15 bases lying between them. The CDR3 has 16 residues. CDR1 LGHDT and CDR2 YNNKEL come from the germline V gene (reference sequence).

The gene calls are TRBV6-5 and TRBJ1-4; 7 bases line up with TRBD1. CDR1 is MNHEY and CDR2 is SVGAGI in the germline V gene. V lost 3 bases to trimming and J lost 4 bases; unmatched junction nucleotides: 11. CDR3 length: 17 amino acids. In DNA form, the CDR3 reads TGTGCCAGCAGTTATTCCTTGACAGGGACTATTAATGAAAAACTGTTTTTT. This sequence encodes CASSYSLTGTINEKLFF.

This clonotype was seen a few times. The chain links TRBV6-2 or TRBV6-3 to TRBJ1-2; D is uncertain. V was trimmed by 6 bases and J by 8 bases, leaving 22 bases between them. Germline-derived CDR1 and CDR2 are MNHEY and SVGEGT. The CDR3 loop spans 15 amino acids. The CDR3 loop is CASRPTTIITGGYTF. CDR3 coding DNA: TGTGCCAGCAGACCTACCACTATTATTACTGGAGGCTACACCTTC.

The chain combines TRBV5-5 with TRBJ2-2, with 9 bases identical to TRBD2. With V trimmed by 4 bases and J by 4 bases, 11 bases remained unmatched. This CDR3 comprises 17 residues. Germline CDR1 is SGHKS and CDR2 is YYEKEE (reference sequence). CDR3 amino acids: CASSLVPGLASTGELFF. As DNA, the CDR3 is TGTGCCAGCAGCCTTGTCCCGGGACTAGCAAGCACCGGGGAGCTGTTTTTT.

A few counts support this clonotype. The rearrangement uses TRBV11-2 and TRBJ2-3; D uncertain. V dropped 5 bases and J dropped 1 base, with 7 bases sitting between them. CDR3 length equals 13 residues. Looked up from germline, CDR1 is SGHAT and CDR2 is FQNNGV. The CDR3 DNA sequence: TGTGCCAGCAGCCTACGTCGCACAGATACGCAGTATTTT. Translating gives CASSLRRTDTQYF.